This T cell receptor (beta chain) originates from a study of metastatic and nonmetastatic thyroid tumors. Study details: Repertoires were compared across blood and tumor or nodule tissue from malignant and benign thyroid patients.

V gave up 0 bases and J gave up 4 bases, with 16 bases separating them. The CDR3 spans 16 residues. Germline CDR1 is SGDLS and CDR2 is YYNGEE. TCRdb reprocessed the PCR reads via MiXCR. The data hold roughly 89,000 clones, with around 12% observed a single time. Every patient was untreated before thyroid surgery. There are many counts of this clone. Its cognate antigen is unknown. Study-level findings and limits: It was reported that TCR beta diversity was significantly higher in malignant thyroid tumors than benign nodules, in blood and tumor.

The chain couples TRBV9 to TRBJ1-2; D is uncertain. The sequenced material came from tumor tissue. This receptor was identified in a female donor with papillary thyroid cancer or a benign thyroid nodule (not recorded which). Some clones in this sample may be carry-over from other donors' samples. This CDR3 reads CASSVATSAEAYGYTF. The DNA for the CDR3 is TGTGCCAGCAGCGTAGCTACTTCTGCAGAGGCCTATGGCTACACCTTC.